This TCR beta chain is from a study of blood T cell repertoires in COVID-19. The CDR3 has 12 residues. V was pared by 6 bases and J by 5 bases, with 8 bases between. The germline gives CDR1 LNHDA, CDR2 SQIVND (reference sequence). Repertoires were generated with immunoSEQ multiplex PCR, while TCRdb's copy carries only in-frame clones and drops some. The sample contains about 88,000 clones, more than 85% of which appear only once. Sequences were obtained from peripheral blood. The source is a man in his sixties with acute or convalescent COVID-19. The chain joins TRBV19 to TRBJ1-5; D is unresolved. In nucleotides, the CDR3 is TGTGCCAGTAGAAAAACATATCAGCCCCAGCATTTT. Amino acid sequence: CASRKTYQPQHF.